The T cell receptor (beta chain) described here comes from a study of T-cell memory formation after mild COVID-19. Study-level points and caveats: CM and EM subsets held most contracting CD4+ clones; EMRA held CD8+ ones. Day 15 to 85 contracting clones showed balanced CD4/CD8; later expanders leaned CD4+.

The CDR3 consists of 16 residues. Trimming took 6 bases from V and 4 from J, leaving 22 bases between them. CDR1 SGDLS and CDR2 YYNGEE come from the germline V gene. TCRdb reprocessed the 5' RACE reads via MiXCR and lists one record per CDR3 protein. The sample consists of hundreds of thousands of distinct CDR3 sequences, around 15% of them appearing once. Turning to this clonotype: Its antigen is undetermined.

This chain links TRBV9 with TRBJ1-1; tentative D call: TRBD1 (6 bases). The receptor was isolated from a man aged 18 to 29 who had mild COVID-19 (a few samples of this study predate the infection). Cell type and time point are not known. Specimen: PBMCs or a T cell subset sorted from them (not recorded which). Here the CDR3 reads CASTELPSQGTTEAFF. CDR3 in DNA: TGTGCCAGCACCGAACTCCCGTCGCAGGGGACCACTGAAGCTTTCTTT.